This T cell receptor beta chain comes out of a study of CD8+ T cells in alopecia areata. Study-wide background: The drug, tofacitinib, lasted 6 to 18 months, followed by 6 months off drug. Percent affected scalp area, the SALT score, rated treated patients' severity.

Study-wide findings and caveats: Because one nonresponder was included, the link of baseline CD8+ expansion to response is considered uncertain.

It was cDNA, reverse transcribed from extracted RNA, that served as the sequencing template. Using immunoSEQ multiplex PCR, the repertoire was profiled, and TCRdb retains in-frame clones only, with some absent. Here the sample spans 170,000 or so clones, roughly 65% being singletons. Germline V gene data show CDR1 as KGHSH and CDR2 as LQKENI. Trimming left V 2 bases short and J 7 bases short, with 8 bases between. This CDR3 contains 12 residues. Treatment meaning: oral pan-JAK inhibitor, 5-10 mg twice daily. This clone appeared once. The antigen remains unidentified. The chain links TRBV18 to TRBJ2-5; D call uncertain. The sequence was collected from a human donor with alopecia areata. The starting material was CD4+ T cells sorted from blood, obtained at week 4, from a patient treated with tofacitinib. The CDR3 sequence: CASSPEEGTQYF. CDR3 coding DNA: TGTGCCAGCTCACCAGAAGAAGGGACCCAGTACTTC.